A selection of T cell receptor beta chains follows, all from one sample in a study of persistence of HIV-infected CD4 T cells. TCRdb's copy holds only in-frame clones and misses some; the assay was immunoSEQ multiplex PCR. The table lists about 64,000 clones, more than 70% of them singletons. Their antigens remain unidentified. The specimen was CD4+ T cells sorted from PBMCs after roughly 18-hour stimulation, collected from a patient who received antiretroviral therapy. The origin of the receptors is an adult man with HIV who was CMV-seropositive. Each CDR3 is given with its conserved first and last residue. D genes are given only for firm matches. Size values are once, few and many counts, or a class for expanded clones, and some rows have none.

>TRBV6-5|NA|14|TRBD1|TRBJ2-2
CASRTGRRTGELFF
TGTGCCAGCAGGACAGGGAGAAGAACCGGGGAGCTGTTTTTT
>TRBV19|NA|15|NA|TRBJ2-7
CASSSPGTSSYEQYF
TGTGCCAGTAGCAGTCCCGGGACATCCTCCTACGAGCAGTACTTC
>TRBV5-1|NA|12|NA|TRBJ2-7
CASSFHGGGQYF
TGCGCCAGCAGCTTTCATGGGGGTGGGCAGTACTTC
>TRBV7-2|NA|16|TRBD2|TRBJ2-2
CASSGPAGANTGELFF
TGTGCCAGCAGCGGACCAGCGGGGGCGAACACCGGGGAGCTGTTTTTT
>TRBV28|NA|12|NA|TRBJ2-2
CASGGAGGELFF
TGTGCCAGCGGGGGGGCTGGCGGGGAGCTGTTTTTT
>TRBV9|NA|15|TRBD1|TRBJ2-7
CASSVEDRVGYEQYF
TGTGCCAGCAGCGTAGAGGACAGGGTAGGATACGAGCAGTACTTC
>TRBV28|once|12|NA|TRBJ1-5
CASSLSPGAQHF
TGTGCCAGCAGCCTTAGCCCCGGGGCCCAGCATTTT
>TRBV9|few|14|NA|TRBJ1-4
CASSRQVKNEKLFF
TGTGCCAGCAGCAGACAGGTGAAGAATGAAAAACTGTTTTTT
>TRBV19|NA|16|TRBD1|TRBJ1-3
CASSRPRDRTGNTIYF
TGTGCCAGTAGTCGTCCCCGGGACAGAACTGGAAACACCATATATTTT
>TRBV19|NA|16|NA|TRBJ2-4
CASSTPGDGGKNIQYF
TGTGCCAGTAGTACTCCCGGGGATGGGGGCAAAAACATTCAGTACTTC
>TRBV15|NA|13|TRBD1|TRBJ1-1
CATRGQGASEAFF
TGTGCCACCCGGGGACAGGGGGCCTCTGAAGCTTTCTTT
>TRBV18|NA|15|TRBD2|TRBJ2-1
CASSPSSGGPIWGFF
TGTGCCAGCTCACCGTCGAGCGGGGGGCCAATCTGGGGGTTCTTC
>TRBV9|few|14|TRBD1|TRBJ1-1
CASSLQGERTEAFF
TGTGCCAGCAGCCTCCAGGGGGAAAGAACTGAAGCTTTCTTT
>TRBV28|NA|15|NA|TRBJ1-5
CASSQGRGSNQPQHF
TGTGCCAGCAGCCAGGGACGCGGGAGCAATCAGCCCCAGCATTTT
>TRBV4-2|few|15|TRBD1|TRBJ2-7
CASSQVLDRAYEQYF
TGTGCCAGCAGCCAAGTACTGGACAGGGCCTACGAGCAGTACTTC
>TRBV7-9|NA|12|NA|TRBJ2-7
CASSPGDYEQYF
TGTGCCAGCAGCCCCGGGGACTACGAGCAGTACTTC
>TRBV11-3|NA|14|NA|TRBJ2-3
CASSQGGLTDTQYF
TGTGCCAGCAGTCAGGGGGGGCTCACAGATACGCAGTATTTT
>TRBV6-1|once|13|NA|TRBJ1-5
CASSEGDGWAQHF
TGTGCCAGCAGTGAAGGGGACGGGTGGGCCCAGCATTTT
>TRBV28|NA|16|NA|TRBJ2-5
CASSSPPPGSQETQYF
TGTGCCAGCAGTTCGCCCCCCCCCGGGAGCCAAGAGACCCAGTACTTC
>TRBV6-1|NA|14|TRBD1|TRBJ1-5
CASSELTGRQPQHF
TGTGCCAGCAGTGAACTGACAGGGCGTCAGCCCCAGCATTTT
>TRBV7-9|NA|15|NA|TRBJ1-1
CASSSAGRRNTEAFF
TGTGCCAGCAGCTCAGCGGGACGCCGGAACACTGAAGCTTTCTTT
>TRBV27|NA|14|NA|TRBJ1-5
CASRLSGAGQPQHF
TGTGCCAGCAGGCTGTCGGGGGCTGGACAGCCCCAGCATTTT
>TRBV2|NA|13|NA|TRBJ2-7
CASSGQRSYEQYF
TGTGCCAGCAGTGGTCAGCGAAGCTACGAGCAGTACTTC
>TRBV11-3|NA|14|TRBD2|TRBJ2-1
CASSPTTGGNEQFF
TGTGCCAGCAGCCCAACAACGGGGGGGAATGAGCAGTTCTTC
>TRBV6-1|NA|15|TRBD1|TRBJ1-6
CASSERTGGRSPLHF
TGTGCCAGCAGTGAAAGGACAGGCGGGCGGTCACCCCTCCACTTT
>TRBV11-3|NA|15|NA|TRBJ2-1
CASSPQASAHNEQFF
TGTGCCAGCAGTCCCCAGGCTTCCGCTCACAATGAGCAGTTCTTC
>TRBV11-2|NA|15|NA|TRBJ1-1
CASSLGTLRGTEAFF
TGTGCCAGCAGCTTAGGAACCCTGAGGGGCACTGAAGCTTTCTTT
>TRBV5-1|NA|15|NA|TRBJ2-3
CASSLEARSTDTQYF
TGCGCCAGCAGCTTGGAGGCAAGGAGCACAGATACGCAGTATTTT
>TRBV7-8|NA|14|TRBD1|TRBJ1-1
CASSNRDRGTEAFF
TGTGCCAGCAGCAACCGGGACAGGGGGACTGAAGCTTTCTTT
>TRBV19|NA|13|NA|TRBJ2-7
CASSRSGSYEQYF
TGTGCCAGTAGCCGCAGCGGGTCCTACGAGCAGTACTTC
>TRBV20-1|NA|11|NA|TRBJ1-2
CSAIRGFRHTF
TGCAGTGCAATCAGGGGTTTTCGTCACACCTTC
>TRBV7-9|NA|14|TRBD1|TRBJ2-2
CASSLTRGPGELFF
TGTGCCAGCAGCTTAACTAGGGGGCCCGGGGAGCTGTTTTTT
>TRBV18|few|15|TRBD2|TRBJ2-7
CASSPRTSGAYEQYF
TGTGCCAGCTCACCCCGGACTAGCGGGGCGTACGAGCAGTACTTC
>TRBV28|NA|12|TRBD1|TRBJ1-2
CASRSDRRGYTF
TGTGCCAGCAGGTCGGACAGGAGAGGCTACACCTTC
>TRBV7-2|few|16|NA|TRBJ2-1
CASSSQGGVSYNEQFF
TGTGCCAGCAGCTCCCAGGGGGGAGTGTCCTACAATGAGCAGTTCTTC
>TRBV6-6|NA|14|TRBD1|TRBJ2-1
CATTGQGASFEQFF
TGTGCTACCACGGGACAGGGGGCATCTTTTGAGCAGTTCTTC